The present T cell receptor (beta chain) was sequenced within a study of prognosis after radiotherapy for stage I lung cancer. Study at large: Adenocarcinomas accounted for the tumors of some twelve patients, and squamous cell carcinomas for those of more than 5. No patients got concurrent therapy with stereotactic body radiotherapy.

About this clonotype: Its matching antigen is unknown.

Points from the study as a whole: Tumor specificity of expanded TCR clones went undetermined. Post-treatment Shannon entropy following stereotactic body radiation therapy was lower among patients who developed distant metastases.

Genomic DNA was subjected to two-round multiplex PCR for amplification of TCR beta CDR3. During first-round PCR, primers specific to each TRBV and TRBJ gene were used. Each CDR3 protein gets one entry after TCRdb re-called the multiplex PCR reads with MiXCR. The top ten hold 20% to 30% of the sample, which has roughly 13,000 distinct CDR3 sequences, around 54% seen once. The TCR sequence derives from a donor over 45 with non-small cell lung cancer. Here the sequenced sample was PBMCs, taken before or after stereotactic body radiation therapy (not recorded which).

CDR3 amino acids: CASSLTGVDEQYF. The CDR3 coding sequence is TGTGCCAGCAGCCTGACAGGGGTGGACGAGCAGTACTTC. The chain combines TRBV12-3 or TRBV12-4 with TRBJ2-7; the match to TRBD1 covers 8 bases. The CDR3 is made up of 13 amino acids. After removal of 6 bases from V and 5 bases from J, the junction contained 6 bases not matched to a gene.